This T cell receptor (beta chain) was recovered during a study of response to subunit inactivated influenza vaccine. Study observations and caveats: Few additional T cells are recruited per seasonal influenza vaccination, authors suggested.

MiXCR, run by TCRdb on the RT-PCR reads, gives a single entry per CDR3 protein. The sample has hundreds of thousands of distinct CDR3 sequences; 15% to 19% are singletons. Concerning this clonotype itself: Its cognate antigen is unknown.

The V gene's germline CDR1 is SGHRS and CDR2 YFSETQ. The CDR3 runs to 16 residues. Trimming took 4 bases from V and 1 from J; bases not matched to a gene: 9. The chain carries TRBV5-1 and TRBJ2-7; 9 positions match TRBD1. This clonotype originated in a man between 50 and 59 years old who received an inactivated influenza vaccine. Sample: PBMCs from blood, taken roughly 12 days after vaccination. The CDR3 is CASSPTTGGFSYEQYF. CDR3 bases: TGCGCCAGCAGCCCAACAACAGGGGGCTTTTCCTACGAGCAGTACTTC.